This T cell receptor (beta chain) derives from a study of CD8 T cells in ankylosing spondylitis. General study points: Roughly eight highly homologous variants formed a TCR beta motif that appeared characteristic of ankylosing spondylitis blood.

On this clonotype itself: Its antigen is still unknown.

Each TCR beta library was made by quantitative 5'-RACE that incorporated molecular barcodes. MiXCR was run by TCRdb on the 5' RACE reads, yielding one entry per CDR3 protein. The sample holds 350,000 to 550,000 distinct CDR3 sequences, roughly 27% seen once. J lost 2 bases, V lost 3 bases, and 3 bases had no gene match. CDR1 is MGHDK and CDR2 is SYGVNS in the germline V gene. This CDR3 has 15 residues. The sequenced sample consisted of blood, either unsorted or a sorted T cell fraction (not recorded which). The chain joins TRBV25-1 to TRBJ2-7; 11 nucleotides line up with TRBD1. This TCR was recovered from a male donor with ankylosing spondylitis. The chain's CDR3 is CASSDRDRGAYEQYF. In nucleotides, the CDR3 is TGTGCCAGCAGTGACCGGGACAGGGGGGCCTACGAGCAGTACTTC.